This T cell receptor beta chain was documented in a study of T cell changes during pregnancy in multiple sclerosis (dated by TCRdb to the late 2010s). Background on the whole study: The study looked at changes in the T cell repertoire across pregnancy in women with multiple sclerosis.

The CDR3, from cysteine to phenylalanine, totals 14 residues. Of all the DNA, just the CDR3 is kept, 42 bases in frame from base 1. V loses 6 bases of germline sequence and J loses 7 bases, and the interval between the two ends is 15 bases. Looking up the germline V gene (reference sequence) yields CDR1 SEHNR and CDR2 FQNEAQ. Note on this clone: Its specific antigen is unknown. Within one base of it there is no much larger clone, and no base qualities were kept.

The library was made by the immunoSEQ multiplex PCR assay. The table was pulled from immuneACCESS by TCRdb, which kept in-frame rearrangements only. Such tables lose some clones; where checked, under half of the loss comes from unresolved V genes, and the rest has no known cause. Counted in this sample were around 68,000 clones; just over 90% of them appeared once. The top ten clonotypes cover roughly 1.5% of the sample. The clonotype originates from a female donor with multiple sclerosis, enrolled in a pregnancy study. Recombination connected TRBV7-9 to TRBJ2-2; a tentative D call is TRBD2 (6 bases match). This specimen was peripheral blood, taken in the third trimester of pregnancy. The bases read TGTGCCAGCAGACTCATGGGGGAGGACGGGGAGCTGTTTTTT. Translated, it gives CASRLMGEDGELFF.